Following are 28 T cell receptor beta chains from one sample sequenced in a study of blood T cells in healthy people across ages. A J-beta primer mix and a sample-barcoded 5' primer were used in a second PCR of about 7 to 12 cycles. MiXCR was run by TCRdb on the 5' RACE reads, yielding one entry per CDR3 protein. This sample has around 870,000 distinct CDR3 sequences, with roughly 26% found just once. The sample comprised blood. These receptors were collected from a woman of 80 years or more in good health.

This chain connects TRBV11-2 to TRBJ2-5; D gene uncertain. CDR3 length: 14 amino acids. V lost 5 bases to trimming and J lost 2 bases, with 12 bases between them. Germline assignment: CDR1 SGHAT and CDR2 FQNNGV. CDR3 DNA: TGTGCCAGCAGCCAATATCTGTCTCAAGAGACCCAGTACTTC. This sequence encodes CASSQYLSQETQYF.

V and J are TRBV5-1 and TRBJ1-1; D is perhaps TRBD1 (6 bases). The CDR3 contains 15 residues. The V end lost 0 bases, the J end lost 4 bases, and 13 bases lay between the germline ends. From germline, CDR1 is SGHRS and CDR2 YFSETQ. The CDR3 DNA is TGCGCCAGCAGCTTGGGCCTTGACAGGCCCACTGAAGCTTTCTTT. It codes for CASSLGLDRPTEAFF.

This clonotype was seen many times. The gene calls are TRBV12-3 or TRBV12-4 and TRBJ1-2; D possibly corresponds to TRBD1 (5 bases). The CDR3 consists of 12 residues. V lost 6 bases, J lost 5 bases, and 10 bases lay in between. The DNA of the CDR3 is TGTGCCAGCAGCCTGGGGCCTTATGGCTACACCTTC. Encoded protein: CASSLGPYGYTF.

Details on this clonotype: This may be a read error, as it is one base from a much larger clone. This sequence joins TRBV2 and TRBJ1-2; tentative D call: TRBD1 (5 bases). This CDR3 has 12 amino acids. V lost 5 bases, J lost 8 bases, and 12 bases lay in between. The germline V gene encodes CDR1 SNHLY and CDR2 FYNNEI. The CDR3 DNA reads as TGTGCCAGCAGTTGGACAACGGGCGGCTACACCTTC. It translates to CASSWTTGGYTF.

Note on this clonotype: This may stem from a read error, because a much larger clone lies one nucleotide away. This chain joins TRBV29-1 and TRBJ2-7; tentatively, D is TRBD1 (6 bases). The germline V gene has CDR1 SQVTM and CDR2 ANQGSEA. The CDR3 runs to 14 residues. The V end was cut by 2 bases, the J end by 7 bases, with 18 bases between. The DNA of the CDR3 is TGCAGCGTTGAAAAGTTACAGGGATTCGATGAGCAGTACTTC. This translates into CSVEKLQGFDEQYF.

For this clonotype: Given the absence of the conserved phenylalanine or tryptophan at the CDR3 end, a read error is likely. The chain carries TRBV7-9 and TRBJ2-1; 12 positions agree with TRBD1. The CDR3 length is 15 residues. CDR1 SEHNR and CDR2 FQNEAQ come from the germline V gene (reference sequence). Trimming cost V 5 bases and J 8 bases; bases outside gene matches: 7. The CDR3: CASSNTGTGGDEQFS. The CDR3 bases are TGTGCCAGCAGCAATACAGGGACAGGGGGCGATGAGCAGTTCTCC.

V usage is TRBV12-3 or TRBV12-4 and J usage is TRBJ1-2; D gene uncertain. V was shortened by 5 bases and J by 4 bases, with 11 bases between the two germline ends. The CDR3 is made up of 13 amino acids. The CDR3 reads CASSPRTSYGYTF. The CDR3 coding sequence is TGTGCCAGCAGTCCCCGGACCTCCTATGGCTACACCTTC.

Notes on this clonotype: A read error may account for a junction end that differs from germline. In DNA form, the CDR3 reads TGTGCCAGCTCACCAGGGTTGTCAGATACGCGGTATTTT. Translating it yields CASSPGLSDTRYF. The chain is built from TRBV18 and TRBJ2-3; D is uncertain. Germline V CDR1 and CDR2: KGHSH, LQKENI. This CDR3 contains 13 residues.

This clonotype was detected many times. The V call is TRBV20-1, the J call TRBJ1-2, with D possibly matching TRBD1 (5 bases). V was pared by 3 bases and J by 7 bases, with 18 bases between. Per the germline V gene, CDR1 is DFQATT and CDR2 is SNEGSKA (reference sequence). CDR3 length: 14 amino acids. The CDR3 region is CSASVGTSMGGYTF. In DNA form, the CDR3 reads TGCAGTGCTAGTGTGGGGACCTCAATGGGTGGCTACACCTTC.

There are a few counts of this clonotype. The J gene is TRBJ2-7, the V gene TRBV7-2; the match to TRBD2 covers 8 bases. CDR3 size: 16 residues. Losses at the gene ends were 1 base for V and 5 bases for J; bases not matched to a gene: 10. Per germline, CDR1 SGHTA and CDR2 FQGNSA. The CDR3 coding sequence is TGTGCCAGCAGCTTAGGGCCCGGGGGGGGTACCAACGAGCAGTACTTC. Translated: CASSLGPGGGTNEQYF.

At least ten counts were recorded for this clonotype. The rearrangement joins TRBV28 to TRBJ2-1; TRBD1 might be the D (5 bases). Germline CDR1 MDHEN, CDR2 SYDVKM. The germline V and J ends were trimmed by 3 bases and 2 bases, with 14 bases remaining between them. There are 16 residues in the CDR3. The CDR3 reads CASSFVVWTPYNEQFF. CDR3 DNA: TGTGCCAGCAGTTTTGTAGTTTGGACACCCTACAATGAGCAGTTCTTC.

With regard to this clonotype: A read error may explain this, as a much larger clone is one base away. The gene calls are TRBV20-1 and TRBJ2-3; D remains unclear. Germline-derived CDR1 and CDR2 are DFQATT and SNEGSKA (reference sequence). CDR3 size: 13 residues. The CDR3 is CSARVIGEDTLYF. CDR3 bases: TGCAGTGCTAGAGTCATAGGAGAAGATACGCTGTATTTT.

In its sample, this clonotype was seen a few times. V and J are TRBV7-7 and TRBJ2-5; D is unresolved. This CDR3 has 14 residues. Looked up from germline, CDR1 is SSHAT and CDR2 is FNYEAQ (reference sequence). Trimming removed 2 bases from V and 11 bases from J, with 18 bases in between. The CDR3 spells CASSLSVQLNEQYF. The CDR3, as DNA: TGTGCCAGCAGCTTATCAGTACAGCTCAATGAGCAGTACTTC.

This clonotype was detected ten times or more. The rearrangement joins TRBV6-1 to TRBJ2-5; D possibly uses TRBD1 or TRBD2 (6 bases each). Trimming left V 7 bases short and J 0 bases short, with 15 bases between. Germline CDR1 is MNHNS and CDR2 is SASEGT. CDR3 length equals 15 residues. The chain's CDR3 is CASILFGGNQETQYF. CDR3 DNA sequence: TGTGCCAGCATCTTATTCGGGGGCAACCAAGAGACCCAGTACTTC.

This clonotype appeared once. A much larger clone differs by one base, so this may be a read error. The chain recombines TRBV3-1 with TRBJ2-5; D is perhaps TRBD2 (7 bases). Germline loops: CDR1 LGHDT, CDR2 YNNKEL (reference sequence). V dropped 5 bases and J dropped 11 bases, with 24 bases sitting between them. The CDR3 has 15 residues. For the CDR3, the DNA is TGTGCCAGCAGCTCTTCTTCCCGGGGGGCCAATGAGCAGTACTTC. This encodes CASSSSSRGANEQYF.

This clonotype showed up just a few times. The gene calls are TRBV11-3 and TRBJ2-3, with 10 bases identical to TRBD1. V trimming: 2 bases; J trimming: 2 bases; junction bases outside the gene matches: 7. The CDR3 covers 17 residues. Germline CDR1 SGHNT, CDR2 YENEEA. For the CDR3, the DNA is TGTGCCAGCAGCTTAAACGCTGGGACAGGGGCCACAGATACGCAGTATTTT. Its translation is CASSLNAGTGATDTQYF.

This clonotype was detected a few times. A much larger clone lies one base from this, so it may be a read error. The V and J genes are TRBV20-1 and TRBJ2-7, with 11 bases lining up with TRBD2. The germline V gene has CDR1 DFQATT and CDR2 SNEGSKA (reference sequence). There are 15 residues in the CDR3. V lost 3 bases to trimming and J lost 3 bases; unmatched junction nucleotides: 7. DNA of the CDR3: TGCAGTGCTAGTAGAGGGACTAGCGGTGGCTACGAGCAGTACTTC. This translates into CSASRGTSGGYEQYF.

This clonotype was observed a handful of times. The rearrangement links TRBV20-1 to TRBJ2-1; D gene uncertain. Germline V CDR1 and CDR2: DFQATT, SNEGSKA (reference sequence). This CDR3 comprises 11 residues. V shed 1 base and J shed 5 bases, with 3 bases lying between them. The CDR3 sequence is CSARGHNEQFF. The DNA for the CDR3 is TGCAGTGCTAGAGGACACAATGAGCAGTTCTTC.

The chain links TRBV5-5 to TRBJ1-2, with D maybe TRBD1 (5 bases). Trimming took off 2 bases at V and 4 bases at J, with 12 bases between the two ends. The CDR3 runs to 14 residues. Germline values: CDR1 SGHKS, CDR2 YYEKEE (reference sequence). This chain's CDR3 is CASSFPETVYGYTF. CDR3 in DNA: TGTGCCAGCAGCTTCCCGGAGACAGTCTATGGCTACACCTTC.

This clonotype occurred many times. J is TRBJ2-5 and V is TRBV7-9; D may be TRBD2 (6 bases). Between the trimmed V and J ends, which lost 5 bases and 2 bases, there was a span of 12 bases. Germline V lookup: CDR1 SEHNR, CDR2 FQNEAQ (reference sequence). The CDR3 is 14 amino acids. The CDR3 DNA is TGTGCCAGCAGCATATCCGGGACTCAAGAGACCCAGTACTTC. Protein: CASSISGTQETQYF.

This clonotype showed up many times. The chain combines TRBV27 with TRBJ2-1, with 13 positions matching TRBD2. This CDR3 is 18 amino acids long. V lost 4 bases to trimming and J lost 0 bases; unmatched junction nucleotides: 6. Germline loops: CDR1 MNHEY, CDR2 SMNVEV (reference sequence). Here the CDR3 reads CASSSPGLAGSSYNEQFF. The CDR3 DNA sequence: TGTGCCAGCAGTTCTCCGGGACTAGCGGGGAGCTCCTACAATGAGCAGTTCTTC.

V usage is TRBV20-1 and J usage is TRBJ2-5; D could derive from TRBD1 or TRBD2 (5 bases each). V dropped 6 bases and J dropped 7 bases, with 12 bases sitting between them. The CDR3 length is 11 residues. Germline V lookup: CDR1 DFQATT, CDR2 SNEGSKA (reference sequence). As DNA, the CDR3 is TGCAGTGCCCCAGGGACGGCGACCCAGTACTTC. This sequence encodes CSAPGTATQYF.

This clonotype occurred many times. CDR3 sequence: CASRGQGTSTDTQYF. DNA of the CDR3: TGTGCCAGCAGGGGACAGGGTACTAGCACAGATACGCAGTATTTT. The chain couples TRBV12-3 or TRBV12-4 to TRBJ2-3; 9 bases line up with TRBD1. The V segment lost 6 bases and the J segment 0 bases; nucleotides outside the gene matches: 4. The CDR3 consists of 15 residues.

Concerning this clonotype: A read error may explain this, as a much larger clone is one base away. J is TRBJ2-7 and V is TRBV18, with D perhaps given as TRBD1 or TRBD2 (5 bases each). The CDR3 spans 13 residues. The germline CDR1 and CDR2 sequences are KGHSH and LQKENI. The V end was cut by 6 bases, the J end by 7 bases, with 16 bases between. The CDR3 bases are TGTGCCAGCTCGGAGGAAAAGGGGCGGGAGCAGTACTTC. It encodes CASSEEKGREQYF.

This clonotype was seen at least ten times. The genes are TRBV15 and TRBJ2-1; 7 bases line up with TRBD2. The trim removed 3 bases at V and 4 bases at J, leaving 6 bases unmatched. This CDR3 spans 15 amino acids. From germline, CDR1 is LNHNV and CDR2 YYDKDF (reference sequence). CDR3 sequence (DNA): TGTGCCACCAGCAGGTCCAGCGGGGTTTACAATGAGCAGTTCTTC. The encoded protein is CATSRSSGVYNEQFF.

Turning to this clonotype: A single base separates this from a much larger clone, so it may be a read error. The V and J genes are TRBV24-1 and TRBJ2-5, with a possible D match to TRBD1 (6 bases). The CDR3 consists of 15 residues. Germline assignment: CDR1 KGHDR and CDR2 SFDVKD. With 3 bases removed from V and 11 bases from J, the gap between germline ends came to 21 bases. CDR3 in amino acids: CATSDIRDINNEQYF. CDR3 bases: TGTGCCACCAGTGATATCCGGGACATCAACAATGAGCAGTACTTC.

As regards this clonotype: The germline gene is not matched at one end of the junction; a read error may be the cause. The CDR3 bases are TGTGCCGGCTCCGGGACTAGCGGGGGGAATTCCTACGAGCAGTACTTC. Protein: CAGSGTSGGNSYEQYF. J is TRBJ2-7 and V is TRBV18; 15 bases line up with TRBD2. Germline CDR1 is KGHSH and CDR2 is LQKENI. The CDR3 contains 16 residues. Together with reference TRBV18 and TRBJ2-7, the CDR3 gives the full variable domain: NAGVMQNPRHLVRRRGQEARLRCSPMKGHSHVYWYRQLPEEGLKFMVYLQKENIIDESGMPKERFSAEFPKEGPSILRIQQVVRGDSAAYFCAGSGTSGGNSYEQYFGPGTRLTVT.

This clonotype showed up just a few times. V usage is TRBV14 and J usage is TRBJ2-6; D call uncertain. The germline V gene encodes CDR1 SGHDN and CDR2 FVKESK. The V gene lost 1 base and the J gene lost 3 bases, with 7 bases spanning the gap. The CDR3 totals 15 residues. In DNA, the CDR3 is TGTGCCAGCAGCCAAGGGATGGTTGGGGCCAACGTCCTGACTTTC. Its protein product is CASSQGMVGANVLTF.